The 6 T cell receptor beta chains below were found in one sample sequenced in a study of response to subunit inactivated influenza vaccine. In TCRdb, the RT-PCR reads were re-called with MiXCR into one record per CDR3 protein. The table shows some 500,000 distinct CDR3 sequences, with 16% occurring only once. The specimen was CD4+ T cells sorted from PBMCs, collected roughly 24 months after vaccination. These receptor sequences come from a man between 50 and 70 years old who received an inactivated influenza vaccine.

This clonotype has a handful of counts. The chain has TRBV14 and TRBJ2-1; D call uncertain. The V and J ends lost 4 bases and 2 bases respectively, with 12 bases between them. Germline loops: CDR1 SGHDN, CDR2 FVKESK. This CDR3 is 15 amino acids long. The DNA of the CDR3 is TGTGCCAGCAGCCCGTTAGCAACCCCCTACAATGAGCAGTTCTTC. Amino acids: CASSPLATPYNEQFF.

The CDR3 protein is CASSLLGVHEQYF. CDR3 sequence (DNA): TGCGCCAGCAGCTTGTTAGGGGTGCACGAGCAGTACTTC. This rearrangement joins TRBV5-1 to TRBJ2-7; weak D call: TRBD1 (5 bases). The CDR3 is 13 amino acids. The germline V and J ends were trimmed by 1 base and 5 bases, with 10 bases remaining between them. Germline V CDR1 and CDR2: SGHRS, YFSETQ.

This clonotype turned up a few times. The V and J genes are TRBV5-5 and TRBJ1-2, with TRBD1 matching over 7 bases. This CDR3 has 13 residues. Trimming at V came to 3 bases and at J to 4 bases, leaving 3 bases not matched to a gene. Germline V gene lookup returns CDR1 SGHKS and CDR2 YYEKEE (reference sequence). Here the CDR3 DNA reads TGTGCCAGCAGCTCGGGACAGTTCTATGGCTACACCTTC. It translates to CASSSGQFYGYTF.

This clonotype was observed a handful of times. The CDR3 reads CSGRRQGRAGELFF. In DNA, the CDR3 is TGCAGCGGACGTCGTCAGGGGAGGGCCGGGGAGCTGTTTTTT. This sequence joins TRBV29-1 and TRBJ2-2; weak D call: TRBD2 (7 bases). V shed 7 bases and J shed 6 bases, with 18 bases lying between them. CDR1 is SQVTM and CDR2 is ANQGSEA in the germline V gene. The CDR3 runs to 14 residues.

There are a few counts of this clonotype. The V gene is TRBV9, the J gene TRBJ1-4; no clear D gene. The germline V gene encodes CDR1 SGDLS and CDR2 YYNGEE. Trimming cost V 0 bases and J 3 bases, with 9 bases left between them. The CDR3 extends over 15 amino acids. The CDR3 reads CASSVGGKANEKLFF. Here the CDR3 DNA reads TGTGCCAGCAGCGTAGGGGGAAAGGCTAATGAAAAACTGTTTTTT.

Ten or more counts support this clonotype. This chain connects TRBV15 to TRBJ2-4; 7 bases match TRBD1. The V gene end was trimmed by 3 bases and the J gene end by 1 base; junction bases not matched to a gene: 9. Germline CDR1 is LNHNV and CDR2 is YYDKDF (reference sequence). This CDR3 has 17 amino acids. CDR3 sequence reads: CATSSEKTGNAKNIQYF. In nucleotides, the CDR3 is TGTGCCACCAGCAGTGAAAAGACAGGGAACGCCAAAAACATTCAGTACTTC.